Given below is one TCR beta chain in context. This clonotype was seen at least ten times. The target of this receptor is not known. No quality values exist for individual bases; no much larger clone is one base distant. This sample was taken from a study of regulatory T cells in long-lasting Graves disease (dated by TCRdb to the early 2020s). In terms of the full investigation: In the newly diagnosed Graves' disease group, patients had been taking antithyroid drugs for less than 3 months. A total of roughly 35 samples underwent TCR sequencing: 13 from persistent and roughly 20 from newly diagnosed Graves' disease patients. The study was conducted in China and was registered as a clinical trial. Patients with persistent Graves' disease were compared with patients with newly diagnosed Graves' disease using TCR sequencing and RNA sequencing of peripheral blood.

Trimming leaves V shorter by 7 bases and J shorter by 4 bases, with the junction holding 2 bases beyond the gene matches. The germline V gene yields MDHEN for CDR1 and SYDVKM for CDR2. The CDR3, from cysteine to phenylalanine, totals 12 residues. Just the 36-base CDR3 DNA is kept, in frame starting at base 1. What the time point label conveys for this sample: newly diagnosed GD, antithyroid drugs for less than 3 months. RNA was extracted from PBMCs in TRIzol for both TCR sequencing and RNA sequencing. Graves' disease was diagnosed according to American Thyroid Association guidelines. Patients were recruited from an endocrinology department in Xi'an, China. From each patient, about 9 milliliters of peripheral blood was collected into an EDTA anticoagulant tube. PBMCs were isolated by Ficoll Paque Plus density gradient separation without further T cell sorting. An Agilent 2100 Bioanalyzer and agarose gel were used to check RNA quality, while a NanoDrop 2000 measured RNA concentration.

Libraries were prepared through multiplex PCR. TCRdb lists the instrument as Illumina HiSeq 4000. TCR beta libraries were built with iRepertoire HTBI primers and Arm-PCR amplification of CDR3 regions. Before sequencing, the PCR products underwent gel purification. Turning to the authors' computational methods: Across samples, 60 to 80 TRBV and 15 or so TRBJ segments were identified and used for gene usage analysis of CDR3 amino acid clonotypes. Filtered high-quality paired reads were merged into contigs using COPE and FqMerger. BLAST was used to align contigs to the IMGT TRBV, TRBD and TRBJ reference genes, and CDR3 was defined following IMGT. Any clonotype with a frequency above 0.1% was classified as a highly expanded clone. Repertoire diversity was measured by Shannon entropy, and V-J evenness by the Gini coefficient. Clonotypes shared by more than one individual were considered public. The public sequencing data were trimmed at Q25 with fastp and processed into clonotypes with MiXCR by TCRdb, which kept only in-frame beta chains. Entries are consolidated by CDR3 protein sequence, retaining the most common genes and DNA. These V and J calls derive from TCRdb rather than the authors' analysis. The sample profile shows 400,000 to 500,000 distinct CDR3 sequences; 12% to 15% of them were found once. The ten largest clones add up to over 15% of the sample.

Findings and caveats that apply to the study as a whole: Patients with persistent disease shared more public clonotypes (around 2,500) than newly diagnosed patients did (more than 900). Because the primary lesion, thyroid tissue, could not be accessed, the study looked at peripheral blood alone. Compared with newly diagnosed patients, persistent Graves' disease patients had lower TCR Shannon entropy and fewer highly expanded clones, which suggests clonal expansion. Preferential use of TRBV28, TRBJ1-2 and TRBJ2-5 was observed in persistent disease, whereas TRBV20-1 and TRBJ2-1 were favored in newly diagnosed disease. Sequencing and analysis were restricted to the TCR beta chain. The authors noted that the small sample size was a limitation that may lower accuracy.

The same specimen was also included in a second study, on T cells in Graves' hyperthyroidism and ophthalmopathy. As noted in the second study: A patient counted as having stable Graves' hyperthyroidism if no progression to ophthalmopathy occurred over 18 months of follow-up. Hyperthyroidism patients were newly diagnosed, with disease duration under 2 months, and aged 18 to 65 years. Any patient with an uncontrolled infection, another autoimmune disease, pregnancy or lactation was excluded. Diagnoses were established on the basis of clinical symptoms, serum thyroxine and TRAb, thyroid ultrasound, and orbital computed tomography. The TCR CDR3 was subjected to a first round of RT-PCR using the HTBI primer set and the Qiagen OneStep RT-PCR kit. Most expanded thyroid clonotypes (frequency above 0.001) were also detected in blood, suggesting blood repertoires may reflect thyroid immune responses. Ophthalmopathy was separated from stable hyperthyroidism by a 13 V-J signature model, with about 88% sensitivity and about 84% specificity obtained in cross-validation and 80%/75% obtained in testing. In validation, progression to ophthalmopathy was predicted by the model with nearly 71% sensitivity and approximately 78% specificity, a median of roughly 6.4 months before onset. A discovery cohort of about a hundred patients, about 40 with Graves' ophthalmopathy and under 60 with stable Graves' hyperthyroidism, was used to find distinguishing TCR V-J signatures. Prospective prediction of ophthalmopathy was tested in an independent validation cohort consisting of fewer than 20 hyperthyroidism patients and around 16 patients who later progressed to ophthalmopathy. For training and testing, the roughly 100 patients in the discovery cohort were randomly divided in a 7:3 ratio. In several Graves' hyperthyroidism patients, the study also compared T-cell repertoires from thyroid tissue with T-cell repertoires from blood. After blood sampling, hyperthyroidism patients were treated with methimazole at a starting dose of 30 mg daily, and ophthalmopathy patients were treated with high-dose intravenous methylprednisolone. Libraries were constructed in a second round of multiplex PCR, after which size selection and purification were carried out. Libraries were sequenced paired-end with 100 bp reads on an Illumina HiSeq2000. SOAPnuke was used to process the raw data, with reads discarded if the reads contained adapters or uncalled bases, had a mean Phred below 15, or lacked an exact constant-primer or identifier match. COPE v1.2.5 was used to merge the high-quality paired reads, and each unique nucleotide sequence was defined as a clonotype. MiTCR v1.1 was used to align clonotypes to the IMGT TRBV, TRBD and TRBJ reference segments. The analysis was restricted to V-J combinations with a frequency above 0.0001, which together covered 99.2% of the repertoires. The TCS score was defined as F50 (clonal expansion) divided by E x V (chaos), with BLOSUM62-based TCRdist calculated between CDR3 peptides within each V-J. Welch's t-statistics and random forest reduced around 550 V-J features to 13, which were used in a naive Bayes classifier (R e1071). No statistical method was used to fix the sample size in advance, and group allocation was not hidden from the investigators. TCR Vbeta CDR3 sequencing of around 130 peripheral blood samples (over 40 ophthalmopathy, about 75 hyperthyroidism and roughly 17 progressor patients) is reported in the paper.

The rearranged chain carries TRBV28 and TRBJ2-5; 8 central bases correspond to TRBD2. Sample: peripheral blood mononuclear cells (PBMCs), taken at new diagnosis, from a patient treated with antithyroid drugs. This TCR was recovered from a woman aged 45-60 years with Graves disease. Donor details come from another sample of the same person, matched by shared clones. Here the CDR3 is given as CASNLAGETQYF. The DNA sequence is as follows: TGTGCCAGCAACCTAGCGGGAGAGACCCAGTACTTC.